The rows below give T cell receptor beta chains drawn from one sample of a study of cytomegalovirus exposure and HLA in healthy donors. Assay used: immunoSEQ multiplex PCR; TCRdb lists only in-frame clones, some missing. The table has over 70,000 clones, approximately 80% seen once. The sequenced material came from PBMCs. The receptors originated from a woman aged 45 to 65 in good health and CMV-seropositive. Each CDR3 is given with its conserved first and last residue. Fields, in order: J gene, V gene, clone size, D gene, CDR3 DNA, CDR3 protein. D genes are given only for firm matches. Part of the rows lack a size; the others show once, few, many or a class for expanded clones.

j_gene: TRBJ2-7
v_gene: TRBV6-1
abundance: NA
d_gene: NA
CDR3nt: TGTGCCAGCAGGGGGTTTCAGGGGCGATACGAGCAGTACTTC
CDR3aa: CASRGFQGRYEQYF

j_gene: TRBJ2-1
v_gene: TRBV9
abundance: once
d_gene: NA
CDR3nt: TGTGCCAGCAGCGTCTACAGGGATTCGAATGAGCAGTTCTTC
CDR3aa: CASSVYRDSNEQFF

j_gene: TRBJ2-7
v_gene: TRBV6-1
abundance: NA
d_gene: NA
CDR3nt: TGTGCCAGCAGTCCCCTTAACTACGAGCAGTACTTC
CDR3aa: CASSPLNYEQYF

j_gene: TRBJ2-1
v_gene: TRBV11-3
abundance: NA
d_gene: TRBD1
CDR3nt: TGTGCCAGCACCCTGGCCTTCTCGGTGACAGGGATAGTTGGCAATGAGCAGTTCTTC
CDR3aa: CASTLAFSVTGIVGNEQFF

j_gene: TRBJ2-7
v_gene: TRBV5-1
abundance: NA
d_gene: TRBD1
CDR3nt: TGCGCCAGCAGTCCCGGACAGGGAGGATTCTACGAGCAGTACTTC
CDR3aa: CASSPGQGGFYEQYF

j_gene: TRBJ2-7
v_gene: TRBV7-8
abundance: NA
d_gene: NA
CDR3nt: TGTGCCAGCAGCAGGGGTTTGCCGGGCGAGCAGTACTTC
CDR3aa: CASSRGLPGEQYF

j_gene: TRBJ1-1
v_gene: TRBV29-1
abundance: few
d_gene: TRBD1
CDR3nt: TGCAGCGTTGGGGGGTGGACAGGGTGGGGAACTGAAGCTTTCTTT
CDR3aa: CSVGGWTGWGTEAFF

j_gene: TRBJ1-5
v_gene: TRBV12-2
abundance: NA
d_gene: NA
CDR3nt: TGTGCAAGTCGCTTAAAGGGGGTGGGCAATCAGCCCCAGCATTTT
CDR3aa: CASRLKGVGNQPQHF

j_gene: TRBJ1-4
v_gene: TRBV7-2
abundance: NA
d_gene: TRBD1
CDR3nt: TGTGCCAGCAGCCGAGGGGACAGGGGATCGGGAAAACTGTTTTTT
CDR3aa: CASSRGDRGSGKLFF

j_gene: TRBJ1-1
v_gene: TRBV5-5
abundance: once
d_gene: TRBD1
CDR3nt: TGTGCCAGCAGCTTGAGGGCAGGGGGCGACGGTATGAACACTGAAGCTTTCTTT
CDR3aa: CASSLRAGGDGMNTEAFF

j_gene: TRBJ2-1
v_gene: TRBV11-2
abundance: NA
d_gene: NA
CDR3nt: TGTGCCAGCAGCATATCGGCCTACAATGAGCAGTTCTTC
CDR3aa: CASSISAYNEQFF

j_gene: TRBJ2-1
v_gene: TRBV7-2
abundance: NA
d_gene: TRBD1
CDR3nt: TGTGCCAGCATCCCTGACAGGGGGCAATACAATGAGCAGTTCTTC
CDR3aa: CASIPDRGQYNEQFF